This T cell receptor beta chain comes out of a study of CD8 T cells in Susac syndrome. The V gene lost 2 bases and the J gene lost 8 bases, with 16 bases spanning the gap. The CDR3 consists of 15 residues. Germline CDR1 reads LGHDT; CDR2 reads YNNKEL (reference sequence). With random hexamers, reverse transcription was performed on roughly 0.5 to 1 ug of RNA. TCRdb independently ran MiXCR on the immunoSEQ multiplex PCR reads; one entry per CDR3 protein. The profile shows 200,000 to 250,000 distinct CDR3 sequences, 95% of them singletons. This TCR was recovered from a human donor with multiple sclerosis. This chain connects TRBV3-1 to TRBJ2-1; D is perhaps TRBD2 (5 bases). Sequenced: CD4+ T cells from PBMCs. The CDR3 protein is CASSQTSSILDEQFF. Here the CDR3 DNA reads TGTGCCAGCAGCCAAACTAGTTCCATTCTAGATGAGCAGTTCTTC.